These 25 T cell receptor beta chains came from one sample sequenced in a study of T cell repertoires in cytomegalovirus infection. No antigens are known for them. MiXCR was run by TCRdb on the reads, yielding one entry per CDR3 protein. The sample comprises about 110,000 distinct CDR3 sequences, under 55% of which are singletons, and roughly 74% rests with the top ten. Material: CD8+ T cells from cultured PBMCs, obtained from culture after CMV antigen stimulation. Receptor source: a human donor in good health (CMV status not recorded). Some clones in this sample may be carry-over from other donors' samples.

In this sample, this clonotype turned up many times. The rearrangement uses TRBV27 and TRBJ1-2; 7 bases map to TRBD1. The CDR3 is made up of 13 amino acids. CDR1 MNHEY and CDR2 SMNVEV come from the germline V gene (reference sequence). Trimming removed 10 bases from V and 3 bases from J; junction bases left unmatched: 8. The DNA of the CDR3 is TGTGCCATGGGGACAGCGCAGCACTATGGCTACACCTTC. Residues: CAMGTAQHYGYTF.

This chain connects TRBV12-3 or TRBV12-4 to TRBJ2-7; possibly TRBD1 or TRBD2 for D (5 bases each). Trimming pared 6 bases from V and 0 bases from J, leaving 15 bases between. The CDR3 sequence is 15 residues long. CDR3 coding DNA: TGTGCCAGCAGCATAATAACGGGGACCTCCTACGAGCAGTACTTC. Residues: CASSIITGTSYEQYF.

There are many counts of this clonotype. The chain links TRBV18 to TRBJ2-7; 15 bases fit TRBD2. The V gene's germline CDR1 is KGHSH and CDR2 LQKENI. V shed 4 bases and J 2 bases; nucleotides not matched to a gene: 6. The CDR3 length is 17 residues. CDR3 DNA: TGTGCCAGCTCACGAGGGACTAGCGGGGGGCAACCCTACGAGCAGTACTTC. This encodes CASSRGTSGGQPYEQYF.

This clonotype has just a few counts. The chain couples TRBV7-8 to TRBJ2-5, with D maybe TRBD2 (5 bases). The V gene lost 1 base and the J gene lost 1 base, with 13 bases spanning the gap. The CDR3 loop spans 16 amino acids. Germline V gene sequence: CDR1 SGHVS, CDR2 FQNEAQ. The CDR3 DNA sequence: TGTGCCAGCAGCTTAGTGTTAACTAGTACCCAAGAGACCCAGTACTTC. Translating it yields CASSLVLTSTQETQYF.

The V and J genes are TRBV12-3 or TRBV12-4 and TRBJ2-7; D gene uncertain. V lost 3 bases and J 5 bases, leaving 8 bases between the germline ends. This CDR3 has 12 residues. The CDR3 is CASSFGSHEQYF. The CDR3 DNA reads TGTGCCAGCAGTTTCGGGTCCCACGAGCAGTACTTC.

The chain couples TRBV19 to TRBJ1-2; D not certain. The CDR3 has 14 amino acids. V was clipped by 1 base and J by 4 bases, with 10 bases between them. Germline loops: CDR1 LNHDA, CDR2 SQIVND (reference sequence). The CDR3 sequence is CASSIGGWGYGYTF. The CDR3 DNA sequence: TGTGCCAGTAGTATAGGCGGTTGGGGCTATGGCTACACCTTC. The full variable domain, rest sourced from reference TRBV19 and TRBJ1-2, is DGGITQSPKYLFRKEGQNVTLSCEQNLNHDAMYWYRQDPGQGLRLIYYSQIVNDFQKGDIAEGYSVSREKKESFPLTVTSAQKNPTAFYLCASSIGGWGYGYTFGSGTRLTVV.

The CDR3 coding sequence is TGTGCCAGCAGCCAAGGACTAGCGGGGTCACATGAGCAGTTCTTC. It specifies CASSQGLAGSHEQFF. V gene TRBV3-1 combines with J gene TRBJ2-1, with TRBD2 matching over 11 bases. Germline CDR1 LGHDT, CDR2 YNNKEL (reference sequence). V shed 1 base, J shed 8 bases, and the junction held 4 bases outside the gene matches. This CDR3 spans 15 amino acids.

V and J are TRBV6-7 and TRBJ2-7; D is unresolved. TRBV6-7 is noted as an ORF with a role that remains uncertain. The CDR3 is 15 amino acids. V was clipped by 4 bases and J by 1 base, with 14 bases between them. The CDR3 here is CASSLSCGRSYEQYF. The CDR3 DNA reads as TGTGCCAGCAGTTTATCTTGTGGCAGATCCTACGAGCAGTACTTC.

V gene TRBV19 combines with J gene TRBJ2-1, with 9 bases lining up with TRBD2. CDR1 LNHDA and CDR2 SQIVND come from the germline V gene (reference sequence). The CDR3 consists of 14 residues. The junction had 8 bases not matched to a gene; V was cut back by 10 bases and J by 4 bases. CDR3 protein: CATRAGGFYNEQFF. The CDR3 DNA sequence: TGTGCCACAAGAGCGGGGGGCTTTTACAATGAGCAGTTCTTC. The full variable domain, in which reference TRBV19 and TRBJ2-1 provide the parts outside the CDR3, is DGGITQSPKYLFRKEGQNVTLSCEQNLNHDAMYWYRQDPGQGLRLIYYSQIVNDFQKGDIAEGYSVSREKKESFPLTVTSAQKNPTAFYLCATRAGGFYNEQFFGPGTRLTVL.

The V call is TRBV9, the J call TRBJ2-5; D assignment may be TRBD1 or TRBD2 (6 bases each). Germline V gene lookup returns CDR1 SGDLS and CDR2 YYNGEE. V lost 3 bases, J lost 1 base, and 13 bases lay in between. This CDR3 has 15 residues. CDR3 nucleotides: TGTGCCAGCAGCGCTTGGGGGGCCAGCCAAGAGACCCAGTACTTC. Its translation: CASSAWGASQETQYF.

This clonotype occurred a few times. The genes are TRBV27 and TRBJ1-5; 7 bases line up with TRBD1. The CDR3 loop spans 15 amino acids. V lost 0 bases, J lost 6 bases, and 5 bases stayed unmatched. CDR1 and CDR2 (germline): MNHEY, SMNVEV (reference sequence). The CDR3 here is CASSLSGGGGQPQHF. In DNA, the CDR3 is TGTGCCAGCAGTTTATCGGGAGGGGGCGGTCAGCCCCAGCATTTT.

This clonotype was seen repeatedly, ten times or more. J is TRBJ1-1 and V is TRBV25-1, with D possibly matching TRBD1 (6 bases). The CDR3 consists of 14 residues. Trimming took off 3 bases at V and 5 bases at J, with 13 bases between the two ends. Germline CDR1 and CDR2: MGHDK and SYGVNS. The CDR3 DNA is TGTGCCAGCAGTGAGGCACAGGGATCAACTGAAGCTTTCTTT. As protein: CASSEAQGSTEAFF.

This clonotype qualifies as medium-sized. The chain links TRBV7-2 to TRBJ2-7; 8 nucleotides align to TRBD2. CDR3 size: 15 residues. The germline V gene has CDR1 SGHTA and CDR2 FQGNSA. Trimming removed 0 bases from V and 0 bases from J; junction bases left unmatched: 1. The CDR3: CASSLAGGDSYEQYF. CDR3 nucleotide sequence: TGTGCCAGCAGCTTAGCCGGGGGGGACTCCTACGAGCAGTACTTC.

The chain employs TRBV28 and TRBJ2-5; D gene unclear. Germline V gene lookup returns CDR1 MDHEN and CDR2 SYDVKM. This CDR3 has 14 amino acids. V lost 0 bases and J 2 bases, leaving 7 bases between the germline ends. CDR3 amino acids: CASSLWDEQETQYF. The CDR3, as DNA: TGTGCCAGCAGTTTATGGGACGAACAAGAGACCCAGTACTTC.

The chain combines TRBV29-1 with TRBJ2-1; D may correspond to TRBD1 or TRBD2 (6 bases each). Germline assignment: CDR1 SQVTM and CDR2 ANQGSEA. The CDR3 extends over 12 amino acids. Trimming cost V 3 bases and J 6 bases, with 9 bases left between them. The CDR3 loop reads CSVERGANEQFF. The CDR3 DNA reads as TGCAGCGTTGAGAGGGGGGCCAATGAGCAGTTCTTC.

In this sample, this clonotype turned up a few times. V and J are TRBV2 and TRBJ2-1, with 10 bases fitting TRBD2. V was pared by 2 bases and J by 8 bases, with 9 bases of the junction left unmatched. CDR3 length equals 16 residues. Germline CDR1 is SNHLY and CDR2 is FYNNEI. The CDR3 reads CASSELKAGGPHEQFF. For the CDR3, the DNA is TGTGCCAGCAGTGAACTGAAAGCGGGGGGGCCCCATGAGCAGTTCTTC.

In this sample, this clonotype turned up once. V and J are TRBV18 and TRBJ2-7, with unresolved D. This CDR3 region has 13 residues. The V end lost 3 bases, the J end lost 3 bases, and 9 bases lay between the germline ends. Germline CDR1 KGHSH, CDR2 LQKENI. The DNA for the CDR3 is TGTGCCAGCTCACCCACACCCATCTACGAGCAGTACTTC. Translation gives CASSPTPIYEQYF.

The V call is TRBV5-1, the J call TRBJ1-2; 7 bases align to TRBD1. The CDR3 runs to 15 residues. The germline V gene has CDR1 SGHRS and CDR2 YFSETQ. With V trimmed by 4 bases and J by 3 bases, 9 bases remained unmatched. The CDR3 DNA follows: TGCGCCAGCAGCCCGAGGGGGCCACGGGACTATGGCTACACCTTC. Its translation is CASSPRGPRDYGYTF.

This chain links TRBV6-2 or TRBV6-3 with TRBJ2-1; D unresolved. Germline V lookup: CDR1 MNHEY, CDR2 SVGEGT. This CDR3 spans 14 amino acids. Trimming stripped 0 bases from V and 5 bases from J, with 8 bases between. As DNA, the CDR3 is TGTGCCAGCAGTTACTCAGGGCTCGACAATGAGCAGTTCTTC. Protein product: CASSYSGLDNEQFF.

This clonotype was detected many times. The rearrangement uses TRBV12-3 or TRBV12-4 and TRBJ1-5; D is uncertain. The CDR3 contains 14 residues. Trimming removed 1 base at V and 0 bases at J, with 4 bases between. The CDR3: CASSLGPSNQPQHF. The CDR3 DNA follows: TGTGCCAGCAGTTTAGGCCCTAGCAATCAGCCCCAGCATTTT.

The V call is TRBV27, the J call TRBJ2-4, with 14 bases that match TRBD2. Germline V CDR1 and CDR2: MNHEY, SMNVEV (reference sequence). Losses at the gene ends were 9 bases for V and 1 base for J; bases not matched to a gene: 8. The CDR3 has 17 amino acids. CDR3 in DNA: TGTGCCAGTACCGGGACTAGCGGGGGTGCGGCCAAAAACATTCAGTACTTC. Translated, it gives CASTGTSGGAAKNIQYF.

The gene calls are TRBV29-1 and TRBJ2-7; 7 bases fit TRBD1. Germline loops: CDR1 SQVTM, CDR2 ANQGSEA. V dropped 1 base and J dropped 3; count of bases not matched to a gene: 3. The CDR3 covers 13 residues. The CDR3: CSVEVGDSYEQYF. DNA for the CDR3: TGCAGCGTTGAAGTAGGGGACAGCTACGAGCAGTACTTC.

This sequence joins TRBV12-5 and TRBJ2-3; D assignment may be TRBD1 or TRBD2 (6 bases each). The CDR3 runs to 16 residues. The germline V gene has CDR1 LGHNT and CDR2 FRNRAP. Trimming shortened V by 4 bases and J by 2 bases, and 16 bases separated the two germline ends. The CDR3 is CASGSTGTLITDTQYF. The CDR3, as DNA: TGTGCTAGTGGTTCTACAGGGACTTTGATCACAGATACGCAGTATTTT.

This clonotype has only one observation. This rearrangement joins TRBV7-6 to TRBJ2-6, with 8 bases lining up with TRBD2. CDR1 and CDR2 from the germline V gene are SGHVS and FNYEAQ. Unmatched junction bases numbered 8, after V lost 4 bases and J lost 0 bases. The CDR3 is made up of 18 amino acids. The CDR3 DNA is TGTGCCAGCAGCTCAAATAGCGGGATGCTCTCTGGGGCCAACGTCCTGACTTTC. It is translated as CASSSNSGMLSGANVLTF.

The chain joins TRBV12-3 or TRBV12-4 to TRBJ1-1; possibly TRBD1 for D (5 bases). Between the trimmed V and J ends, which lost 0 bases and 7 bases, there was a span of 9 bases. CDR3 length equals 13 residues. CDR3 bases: TGTGCCAGCAGTTTAGCTATCGACAGTGAAGCTTTCTTT. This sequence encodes CASSLAIDSEAFF.